This entry features one T cell receptor beta chain sequence. This clone has only one observation. Its antigen remains unidentified. Per-base quality was not reported, and no clone a single base away is much larger than it. Relative to germline, V is missing 6 bases and J is missing 6 bases, with 6 bases of the junction outside any gene match. The CDR1 and CDR2 encoded by the germline V gene are MGHDK and SYGVNS. The CDR3 holds 15 amino acids from the cysteine to the phenylalanine. Left in the record is the CDR3 DNA by itself, 45 bases read in frame from the first base. TCRbeta CDR3 regions were amplified from genomic DNA using the immunoSEQ Assay, a bias-controlled multiplex PCR. The published analysis was carried out like this. The number of nucleated cells in each sample was estimated from the amplification of reference gene primers within the assay. To quantify the absolute abundance of each unique TCRbeta CDR3 rearrangement, sequence reads were collapsed and filtered. Productive Simpson clonality was computed per sample as the square root of Simpson's diversity index over productive rearrangements. TCRdb's version of the immuneACCESS table is confined to in-frame rearrangements and falls short of the full clone set. An unresolved V gene accounts for under half of the shortfall where checked; the remainder is of unknown origin. From that table come the V and J calls and clone size; the DNA was used to work out D and trimming. In all, the sample holds some 200,000 clones, and about 83% of those were seen once. The ten largest make up approximately 0.88% of the sample.

Another Seattle source contributed samples from volunteer blood donors who had recovered from COVID-19. Each collaborating institution followed its own protocols to collect whole blood in K2EDTA tubes. For TCRbeta analysis, collaborators shipped samples as frozen whole blood, isolated PBMCs, or DNA extracted from either of those sample types. The source of the sample is a study of blood T cell repertoires in COVID-19 (dated by TCRdb to the early 2020s). Background for the entire study: Samples from collaborators originated in the United States, Italy and Spain and spanned both the acute and convalescent phases of COVID-19. The material from the prospective study consisted of cDNA or gDNA derived from T cells, B-cell-depleted T cells, or PBMCs. Subjects who had been exposed to COVID-19, were actively infected with it, or had recovered from it provided the deeply sampled blood TCRbeta repertoires that made up the dataset. The repertoires were made available in a free public database intended to serve as a resource for research on the immune response to SARS-CoV-2. Samples came from the ongoing ImmuneRACE study (first 160 participants) plus 1,254 subjects from 6 global collaborators. Sample metadata almost always included a de-identified subject ID, COVID-19 status, age in years and sex. Where available, HLA class I and class II types were obtained from metadata supplied by the sample provider rather than from assay-based typing.

Results and caveats for the whole study, not just this receptor: Clinical and demographic metadata were provided uncurated, with the amount varying by source and participant.

The sequencing input was peripheral blood. The source of this sequence is a woman under 30 who had recovered from COVID-19. The rearranged chain carries TRBV25-1 and TRBJ2-3; TRBD2 matches 13 bases in the middle. The DNA sequence is as follows: TGTGCCAGCAGCCTCGGGACTAGCGGGACTGATACGCAGTATTTT. This is translated as CASSLGTSGTDTQYF.